These 5 T cell receptor beta chains were sequenced from one sample in a study of cytomegalovirus exposure and HLA in healthy donors. The study ran its PCR with 60 Vbeta and 13 Jbeta primers. The protocol was immunoSEQ multiplex PCR, while the TCRdb copy is restricted to in-frame clones and leaves out a portion. The repertoire holds some 190,000 clones, with roughly 80% as singletons. The material sequenced was PBMCs. These receptors came from a girl under 18 in good health and CMV-seropositive.

The V gene is TRBV5-1, the J gene TRBJ1-1; 7 bases align to TRBD1. J was trimmed by 7 bases and V by 4 bases; bases with no gene match: 7. CDR3 length: 13 amino acids. The germline V gene encodes CDR1 SGHRS and CDR2 YFSETQ. CDR3 residues: CASSGDSEGEAFF. The CDR3 DNA reads TGCGCCAGCAGCGGGGACAGCGAAGGTGAAGCTTTCTTT.

This rearrangement joins TRBV15 to TRBJ1-5, with a tentative D call TRBD1 (5 bases). The V gene's germline CDR1 is LNHNV and CDR2 YYDKDF (reference sequence). This CDR3 contains 16 residues. Trimming removed 5 bases at V and 4 bases at J, with 18 bases between. CDR3 DNA: TGTGCCACCAGCCGGGGGGACCTAACCTGGAATCAGCCCCAGCATTTT. Amino acids: CATSRGDLTWNQPQHF.

This clone was detected a few times. The rearrangement joins TRBV4-1 to TRBJ2-7; 11 nucleotides line up with TRBD2. Trimming at V came to 3 bases and at J to 3 bases, leaving 7 bases not matched to a gene. The CDR3 has 16 amino acids. CDR1 and CDR2 from the germline V gene are MGHRA and YSYEKL. This chain's CDR3 is CASSHPTGLADYEQYF. Written as DNA, the CDR3 is TGCGCCAGCAGCCATCCCACGGGACTAGCGGACTACGAGCAGTACTTC.

The V and J genes are TRBV25-1 and TRBJ2-7; 8 bases fit TRBD2. The CDR3 runs to 16 residues. V trimming: 2 bases; J trimming: 4 bases; junction bases outside the gene matches: 10. The germline V gene has CDR1 MGHDK and CDR2 SYGVNS. CDR3 sequence (DNA): TGTGCCAGCAGTGAAAGCCTACTAGCGGAGATGTACGAGCAGTACTTC. It is translated as CASSESLLAEMYEQYF.

This clone has only a few counts. The chain recombines TRBV29-1 with TRBJ2-5, with 7 bases that match TRBD1. Germline lookup yields CDR1 SQVTM and CDR2 ANQGSEA. The CDR3 extends over 11 amino acids. V lost 7 bases to trimming and J lost 5 bases; unmatched junction nucleotides: 4. The CDR3 loop reads CSGSRGETQYF. Here the CDR3 DNA reads TGCAGCGGGTCCAGGGGGGAGACCCAGTACTTC.